This section outlines one TCR beta chain sequence together with its context. Antigen specificity is unknown. The data were obtained in a study of blood T cells in healthy people across ages. As for the study in general: Template-switching capture recovered about one barcoded beta molecule per two T cells. Study-level results: In older individuals, TCR beta diversity per million T cells was lower, falling roughly linearly with age.

Roughly 10 milliliters was the volume of peripheral blood drawn from each donor. Primers used in a second PCR of roughly 6 to 12 cycles were a sample-barcoded 5' primer and a J-beta primer mix. Each of the cDNA molecules was tagged by a template-switch adaptor with 12 random nucleotides. One entry per CDR3 protein results from TCRdb running MiXCR on the 5' RACE reads. In the table there are 1.5 million to 2 million distinct CDR3 sequences, about 50% of which are singletons. The CDR3 loop spans 15 amino acids. The ends were cut back, 5 bases at V and 5 bases at J, with 15 bases in the middle. Germline V CDR1 and CDR2: SEHNR, FQNEAQ (reference sequence).

The gene calls are TRBV7-9 and TRBJ1-4; tentatively, D is TRBD1 (5 bases). This sequence originates from a woman aged 40-49 years in good health. Sequencing used blood. The CDR3 protein is CASSPRGRENEKLFF. The CDR3 coding sequence is TGTGCCAGCAGCCCCCGGGGCAGGGAGAATGAAAAACTGTTTTTT.